The 22 T cell receptor beta chains below were found in one sample sequenced in a study of CD8 T cells in ankylosing spondylitis (dated by TCRdb to about 2017). The library was generated by 5' RACE. The instrument was an Illumina HiSeq 2500. TCRdb handled the public reads itself, with Q25 trimming in fastp and clone calling in MiXCR, and kept productive beta chains. Records with the same CDR3 protein are collapsed into one entry carrying the most frequent genes and DNA. The sample contains just under 350,000 distinct CDR3 sequences, about 15% of them found a single time. The ten largest account for 0.85% to 1.4% of the sample. The sample comprised blood, either unsorted or a sorted T cell fraction (not recorded which). The receptors were sampled from a male donor with ankylosing spondylitis or in good health (not recorded which).

The V call is TRBV29-1, the J call TRBJ2-1; 8 nucleotides align to TRBD1. CDR3 length: 12 amino acids. Germline lookup yields CDR1 SQVTM and CDR2 ANQGSEA. V lost 4 bases to trimming and J lost 9 bases; unmatched junction nucleotides: 5. The CDR3 is CSVGQGYGEQFF. The CDR3 nucleotides are TGCAGCGTTGGACAGGGGTACGGTGAGCAGTTCTTC.

The V gene is TRBV9, the J gene TRBJ2-7; TRBD1 matches at 9 bases. Germline V lookup: CDR1 SGDLS, CDR2 YYNGEE. CDR3 length: 18 residues. V lost 6 bases to trimming and J lost 0 bases; unmatched junction nucleotides: 16. For the CDR3, the DNA is TGTGCCAGCATCGCTCGCAAACGACAGGGGGACGCCTCCTACGAGCAGTACTTC. It codes for CASIARKRQGDASYEQYF.

This clonotype was counted many times. This chain uses TRBV29-1 with TRBJ1-2; D is possibly TRBD1 (5 bases). Trimming left V 3 bases short and J 5 bases short, with 16 bases between. CDR3 length equals 14 residues. Germline CDR1 reads SQVTM; CDR2 reads ANQGSEA. This CDR3 is CSVEEGVGRYGYTF. CDR3 DNA: TGCAGCGTTGAGGAAGGGGTCGGTCGTTATGGCTACACCTTC.

The rearrangement uses TRBV2 and TRBJ1-1; D remains unclear. This CDR3 has 13 amino acids. Looked up from germline, CDR1 is SNHLY and CDR2 is FYNNEI. Trimming removed 3 bases from V and 0 bases from J, with 5 bases in between. The CDR3 reads CASSDGLNTEAFF. In nucleotides, the CDR3 is TGTGCCAGCAGTGATGGGCTGAACACTGAAGCTTTCTTT.

Only a few counts were recorded for this clonotype. The chain combines TRBV10-1 with TRBJ2-1; D is ambiguous. Germline-derived CDR1 and CDR2 are WNHNN and SYGVQD (reference sequence). Between the trimmed V and J ends, which lost 4 bases and 4 bases, there was a span of 5 bases. This CDR3 region has 12 residues. In nucleotides, the CDR3 is TGCGCCAGCAGTGGGCCTTACAATGAGCAGTTCTTC. As protein: CASSGPYNEQFF.

This clonotype was recorded a few times. The CDR3 region has the DNA TGCAGTGCTAGAGGGACTAGCGGGAAGAAAGGTCACAACACCGGGGAGCTGTTTTTT. It translates to CSARGTSGKKGHNTGELFF. This chain links TRBV20-1 with TRBJ2-2, with 12 bases identical to TRBD2. The CDR3 runs to 19 residues. Germline loops: CDR1 DFQATT, CDR2 SNEGSKA (reference sequence). The V and J ends lost 1 base and 2 bases, in that order; junction bases with no gene match: 11.

This clonotype has a handful of counts. The chain couples TRBV28 to TRBJ2-1; D uncertain. Germline V gene lookup returns CDR1 MDHEN and CDR2 SYDVKM. Trimming took off 4 bases at V and 2 bases at J, with 12 bases between the two ends. The CDR3 length is 15 residues. CDR3 in amino acids: CASSSAQRPYNEQFF. Written as DNA, the CDR3 is TGTGCCAGCAGTTCGGCCCAAAGACCCTACAATGAGCAGTTCTTC. Together with reference TRBV28 and TRBJ2-1, the CDR3 gives the full variable domain: DVKVTQSSRYLVKRTGEKVFLECVQDMDHENMFWYRQDPGLGLRLIYFSYDVKMKEKGDIPEGYSVSREKKERFSLILESASTNQTSMYLCASSSAQRPYNEQFFGPGTRLTVL.

This clonotype came up a few times. The chain combines TRBV12-3 or TRBV12-4 with TRBJ1-5, with a tentative D call TRBD1 (5 bases). CDR3 size: 14 residues. Trimming stripped 3 bases from V and 3 bases from J, with 9 bases between. CDR3 residues: CASSFGTNNQPQHF. Here the CDR3 DNA reads TGTGCCAGCAGTTTCGGGACGAACAATCAGCCCCAGCATTTT.

The rearrangement links TRBV12-3 or TRBV12-4 to TRBJ2-7, with D perhaps matching TRBD1 (5 bases). The CDR3 is 13 amino acids. Trimming cost V 1 base and J 5 bases, with 9 bases left between them. CDR3 nucleotides: TGTGCCAGCAGTTTAGGGAAGGGGAACGAGCAGTACTTC. Translation gives CASSLGKGNEQYF.

In its sample, this clonotype was seen a few times. This chain uses TRBV10-3 with TRBJ2-7; possibly TRBD1 for D (5 bases). The V end was cut by 3 bases, the J end by 1 base, with 10 bases between. The CDR3 contains 14 residues. Germline V lookup: CDR1 ENHRY, CDR2 SYGVKD. The CDR3 DNA reads as TGTGCCATCAGTGATACTGACAGTTCCTACGAGCAGTACTTC. It translates to CAISDTDSSYEQYF.

This clonotype occurred a few times. The chain carries TRBV7-2 and TRBJ2-1; 11 nucleotides match TRBD2. Germline V gene data show CDR1 as SGHTA and CDR2 as FQGNSA. The CDR3 extends over 16 amino acids. The V gene end was trimmed by 5 bases and the J gene end by 5 bases; junction bases not matched to a gene: 8. The DNA of the CDR3 is TGTGCCAGCAGCCCACAACTAGCGGGGGTAAACAATGAGCAGTTCTTC. As protein: CASSPQLAGVNNEQFF.

This clonotype was seen only a few times. V and J are TRBV5-1 and TRBJ2-1; maybe TRBD1 (5 bases). Germline V gives CDR1 SGHRS, CDR2 YFSETQ. The CDR3 runs 12 residues. V was trimmed by 0 bases and J by 7 bases, leaving 5 bases between them. The CDR3 region is CASSLEGNEQFF. CDR3 bases: TGCGCCAGCAGCTTGGAGGGGAATGAGCAGTTCTTC.

The chain uses TRBV12-3 or TRBV12-4 and TRBJ2-3, with D perhaps matching TRBD2 (7 bases). With 5 bases removed from V and 4 bases from J, the gap between germline ends came to 22 bases. The CDR3 has 17 residues. CDR3 protein: CASSLTRGGGLADTQYF. CDR3 in DNA: TGTGCCAGCAGTCTCACCCGGGGAGGGGGGCTAGCAGATACGCAGTATTTT.

This chain's CDR3 is CSASAGGSSYNEQFF. The CDR3 DNA is TGCAGTGCTAGTGCGGGGGGGAGCTCCTACAATGAGCAGTTCTTC. The chain couples TRBV20-1 to TRBJ2-1, with 9 bases lining up with TRBD2. This CDR3 has 15 amino acids. Trimming took 3 bases from V and 0 from J; bases not matched to a gene: 3. The germline V gene has CDR1 DFQATT and CDR2 SNEGSKA (reference sequence).

The rearrangement links TRBV2 to TRBJ2-5, with D possibly being TRBD1 (5 bases). From germline, CDR1 is SNHLY and CDR2 FYNNEI. CDR3 length: 13 amino acids. Trimming stripped 6 bases from V and 5 bases from J, with 13 bases between. CDR3 nucleotide sequence: TGTGCCAGCAGCTACGACAGTGGGGAGACCCAGTACTTC. This gives the protein CASSYDSGETQYF.

The V gene is TRBV4-1, the J gene TRBJ2-2; maybe TRBD1 (6 bases). CDR3 length: 16 residues. V lost 0 bases to trimming and J lost 2 bases, with 10 bases between them. From germline, CDR1 is MGHRA and CDR2 YSYEKL. The CDR3 loop reads CASSQDLDRNTGELFF. The CDR3 bases are TGCGCCAGCAGCCAAGATTTGGACAGAAACACCGGGGAGCTGTTTTTT.

The V gene is TRBV13, the J gene TRBJ2-1; D unresolved. Trimming removed 5 bases from V and 6 bases from J, with 11 bases in between. This CDR3 is built from 13 residues. Germline loops: CDR1 PRHDT, CDR2 FYEKMQ (reference sequence). The CDR3 loop reads CASSLRIGNEQFF. DNA of the CDR3: TGTGCCAGCAGCCTCCGGATTGGCAATGAGCAGTTCTTC.

The CDR3 is CASSSGVYSNQPQHF. CDR3 coding DNA: TGTGCCAGCAGCTCAGGGGTCTATAGCAATCAGCCCCAGCATTTT. J is TRBJ1-5 and V is TRBV5-5; D might be TRBD1 (6 bases). The CDR3 runs 15 residues. CDR1 and CDR2 from the germline V gene are SGHKS and YYEKEE (reference sequence). V lost 3 bases, J lost 0 bases, and 10 bases lay in between.

The chain has TRBV20-1 and TRBJ2-7; TRBD2 matches 8 bases. The CDR3 extends over 15 amino acids. Germline V gene sequence: CDR1 DFQATT, CDR2 SNEGSKA (reference sequence). Losses at the gene ends were 7 bases for V and 4 bases for J; bases not matched to a gene: 15. The CDR3 here is CSVQPPGGPPYEQYF. CDR3 DNA: TGCAGTGTCCAACCCCCGGGAGGGCCACCTTACGAGCAGTACTTC.

The gene calls are TRBV5-1 and TRBJ2-5, with TRBD2 matching 13 bases. The germline V gene encodes CDR1 SGHRS and CDR2 YFSETQ. This CDR3 has 17 residues. The V segment lost 4 bases and the J segment 5 bases; nucleotides outside the gene matches: 11. The CDR3 protein is CASSAARTSGGRETQYF. In DNA, the CDR3 is TGCGCCAGCAGCGCAGCCCGGACTAGCGGGGGTAGGGAGACCCAGTACTTC.

This clonotype was seen repeatedly, ten times or more. The rearrangement joins TRBV12-3 or TRBV12-4 to TRBJ1-1; weak D call: TRBD1 (5 bases). The CDR3 runs 15 residues. Trimming took 5 bases from V and 0 from J, leaving 13 bases between them. The CDR3 sequence: CASSPQGNLNTEAFF. In DNA, the CDR3 is TGTGCCAGCAGTCCTCAGGGTAATTTGAACACTGAAGCTTTCTTT.

The chain combines TRBV29-1 with TRBJ1-1; D gene unclear. CDR3 length: 12 residues. The germline V gene encodes CDR1 SQVTM and CDR2 ANQGSEA. The V gene lost 3 bases and the J gene lost 7 bases, with 12 bases spanning the gap. CDR3 bases: TGCAGCGTTGACGGAGCCGCGGGTGAAGCTTTCTTT. It is translated as CSVDGAAGEAFF.